This record covers a single T cell receptor (beta chain). Its antigen is not known. The data were obtained in a study of monozygotic twins with inflammatory bowel disease. The study, taken as a whole, reports: Background noise in patient repertoires may stem from differing immunosuppressive treatments.

Germline V gene lookup returns CDR1 SGHDT and CDR2 YYEEEE. This CDR3 has 17 amino acids. cDNA for each sample came from eight separate reactions. For each CDR3 protein, TCRdb gives one entry from its re-call of the 5' RACE reads, without DNA. The sample totals over 200,000 distinct CDR3 sequences. This TCR was recovered from a human donor with ulcerative colitis or Crohn's disease, or a healthy co-twin of an affected twin (not recorded which). The specimen sequenced was blood. The genes are TRBV5-6 and TRBJ2-2; TCRdb reports TRBD2, a call that lacks DNA to check it against. CDR3 sequence reads: CASSALDLRGGTGELFF.